These 25 T cell receptor beta chains originate from one sample sequenced in a study of beta chain features in type 1 diabetes. Expressed TCRB transcripts were sequenced, since all the RNA that had been isolated was reverse transcribed. TCRdb keeps only in-frame clones here, not all; method: immunoSEQ multiplex PCR. The sample comprises 300,000 to 350,000 clones, 7.5% to 9% of which are singletons, and approximately 0.44% rests with the top ten. Input material: central memory CD4+ T cells from blood. Receptors were obtained from a woman aged 18-29 years in good health.

The chain recombines TRBV19 with TRBJ2-1; D could derive from TRBD1 or TRBD2 (7 bases each). CDR3 length: 14 residues. The germline V gene encodes CDR1 LNHDA and CDR2 SQIVND (reference sequence). V shed 7 bases and J shed 9 bases, with 19 bases lying between them. The DNA for the CDR3 is TGTGCCAGTACCATTACAGGGGCTAGCGGTGAGCAGTTCTTC. Its protein is CASTITGASGEQFF.

This clone has just a few counts. V usage is TRBV11-2 and J usage is TRBJ2-1; 8 bases match TRBD1. The CDR3 is 14 residues long. Germline values: CDR1 SGHAT, CDR2 FQNNGV. J was trimmed by 2 bases and V by 3 bases; bases with no gene match: 0. This CDR3 is CASSLGQAYNEQFF. In nucleotides, the CDR3 is TGTGCCAGCAGCTTGGGACAGGCCTACAATGAGCAGTTCTTC.

The sample holds many counts of this clone. This chain connects TRBV7-2 to TRBJ2-7; 10 bases fit TRBD1. CDR1 SGHTA and CDR2 FQGNSA come from the germline V gene. CDR3 size: 15 residues. V trimming: 3 bases; J trimming: 7 bases; junction bases outside the gene matches: 9. The CDR3 is CASSFSGTGVREQYF. Here the CDR3 DNA reads TGTGCCAGCAGCTTTTCCGGGACAGGGGTCCGTGAGCAGTACTTC.

The chain employs TRBV7-2 and TRBJ2-5; TRBD2 matches at 12 bases. Trimming removed 5 bases from V and 5 bases from J; junction bases left unmatched: 9. This CDR3 contains 16 residues. Looked up from germline, CDR1 is SGHTA and CDR2 is FQGNSA. CDR3 region: CASSLLLAGGLETQYF. In DNA form, the CDR3 reads TGTGCCAGCAGCCTACTGCTAGCGGGAGGGTTGGAGACCCAGTACTTC.

The V gene is TRBV27, the J gene TRBJ2-3; D call uncertain. The length of the CDR3 is 14 residues. Germline V lookup: CDR1 MNHEY, CDR2 SMNVEV (reference sequence). V was clipped by 5 bases and J by 0 bases, with 9 bases between them. The chain's CDR3 is CASSRSTSTDTQYF. The CDR3 region has the DNA TGTGCCAGCAGTCGGTCGACAAGCACAGATACGCAGTATTTT.

This clone was seen a few times. The gene calls are TRBV6-5 and TRBJ2-6; D not certain. This CDR3 is built from 15 residues. Trimming removed 6 bases at V and 3 bases at J, with 12 bases between. Germline CDR1 MNHEY, CDR2 SVGAGI. DNA of the CDR3: TGTGCCAGCAGGGTCTCAGGCGGTGGGGCCAACGTCCTGACTTTC. It encodes CASRVSGGGANVLTF.

This clone has just a few counts. This rearrangement joins TRBV4-3 to TRBJ2-1, with 7 nucleotides matching TRBD2. The CDR3 length is 16 residues. After removal of 0 bases from V and 6 bases from J, the junction contained 8 bases not matched to a gene. Germline CDR1 is LGHNA and CDR2 is YSLEER. The CDR3 sequence is CASSQDFGGRSNEQFF. As DNA, the CDR3 is TGCGCCAGCAGCCAAGATTTTGGCGGGAGATCCAATGAGCAGTTCTTC.

The V and J genes are TRBV15 and TRBJ2-7; TRBD2 agrees at 9 bases. Trimming cost V 1 base and J 2 bases; bases outside gene matches: 6. Germline V gene lookup returns CDR1 LNHNV and CDR2 YYDKDF (reference sequence). This CDR3 comprises 16 residues. DNA of the CDR3: TGTGCCACCAGCAGAGTCCTAGCGGGGATACCCTACGAGCAGTACTTC. Its translation is CATSRVLAGIPYEQYF.

The chain recombines TRBV19 with TRBJ2-1; 9 nucleotides align to TRBD2. The CDR3 loop spans 13 amino acids. Germline CDR1 reads LNHDA; CDR2 reads SQIVND (reference sequence). V lost 4 bases to trimming and J lost 7 bases; unmatched junction nucleotides: 2. The CDR3 loop is CASSSGRGNEQFF. CDR3 DNA: TGTGCCAGTAGTAGCGGGAGGGGTAATGAGCAGTTCTTC.

This clone was observed a handful of times. In DNA form, the CDR3 reads TGTGCCAGCAGCTCAGCCGAGGACCCTTGGGGCTCTGGCTACACCTTC. Encoded protein: CASSSAEDPWGSGYTF. The chain links TRBV7-9 to TRBJ1-2; TRBD1 might be the D (5 bases). Between the trimmed V and J ends, which lost 4 bases and 7 bases, there was a span of 22 bases. The CDR3 extends over 16 amino acids. CDR1 and CDR2 (germline): SEHNR, FQNEAQ (reference sequence). Supplemented by reference TRBV7-9 and TRBJ1-2, the full variable domain reads DTGVSQNPRHKITKRGQNVTFRCDPISEHNRLYWYRQTLGQGPEFLTYFQNEAQLEKSRLLSDRFSAERPKGSFSTLEIQRTEQGDSAMYLCASSSAEDPWGSGYTFGSGTRLTVV.

The chain joins TRBV10-3 to TRBJ2-7, with 10 nucleotides matching TRBD1. The CDR3 extends over 16 amino acids. Germline V CDR1 and CDR2: ENHRY, SYGVKD. V shed 5 bases and J 5 bases; nucleotides not matched to a gene: 12. CDR3 residues: CAISKTTGGRPHEQYF. CDR3 in DNA: TGTGCCATCAGTAAAACGACAGGGGGCAGGCCCCACGAGCAGTACTTC.

This clone was counted only a few times. The chain carries TRBV7-2 and TRBJ2-3; no reliable D call. Germline loops: CDR1 SGHTA, CDR2 FQGNSA. V lost 2 bases to trimming and J lost 0 bases, with 12 bases between them. The CDR3 extends over 16 amino acids. The CDR3, as DNA: TGTGCCAGCAGCTTATCCTTAGGCCTTAGCACAGATACGCAGTATTTT. Protein product: CASSLSLGLSTDTQYF.

Details on this clone: This could be a read error, since a much larger clone is one nucleotide away. The chain combines TRBV7-8 with TRBJ2-2; D is ambiguous. This CDR3 comprises 11 residues. From germline, CDR1 is SGHVS and CDR2 FQNEAQ. V was trimmed by 6 bases and J by 3 bases, leaving 2 bases between them. CDR3 DNA: TGTGCCAGCAGGGACACCGGGGAGCTGTTTTTT. Encoded protein: CASRDTGELFF.

Only a few counts were recorded for this clone. The CDR3 sequence is CASSLEGGRYNEQFF. DNA of the CDR3: TGTGCCAGCAGTTTGGAGGGGGGCCGGTACAATGAGCAGTTCTTC. This chain connects TRBV27 to TRBJ2-1; D is possibly TRBD1 or TRBD2 (6 bases each). Looked up from germline, CDR1 is MNHEY and CDR2 is SMNVEV (reference sequence). The CDR3 loop spans 15 amino acids. Trimming shortened V by 3 bases and J by 4 bases, and 13 bases separated the two germline ends.

This clone was seen a handful of times. CDR3 sequence: CASSLDGSTDTQYF. CDR3 bases: TGTGCCAGCAGCTTGGACGGAAGCACAGATACGCAGTATTTT. The chain combines TRBV5-6 with TRBJ2-3; no firm D call. Germline lookup yields CDR1 SGHDT and CDR2 YYEEEE. Trimming took off 0 bases at V and 0 bases at J, with 5 bases between the two ends. This CDR3 is 14 amino acids long.

This clone has just a few counts. The chain is built from TRBV18 and TRBJ2-1; 8 bases map to TRBD1. The CDR3 covers 15 residues. V lost 0 bases to trimming and J lost 5 bases; unmatched junction nucleotides: 3. Germline V gene lookup returns CDR1 KGHSH and CDR2 LQKENI. Here the CDR3 DNA reads TGTGCCAGCTCACCACCCGGGACAGGCCACAATGAGCAGTTCTTC. Residues: CASSPPGTGHNEQFF.

This chain links TRBV9 with TRBJ2-2; D is unclear. V shed 4 bases and J shed 3 bases, with 22 bases lying between them. Looked up from germline, CDR1 is SGDLS and CDR2 is YYNGEE. CDR3 size: 18 residues. CDR3 coding DNA: TGTGCCAGCAGCCTTAGACCCCCACTCCTGCACTACACCGGGGAGCTGTTTTTT. It codes for CASSLRPPLLHYTGELFF.

This clone was observed a few times. This chain uses TRBV5-1 with TRBJ1-4, with D unresolved. Germline CDR1 SGHRS, CDR2 YFSETQ. Between the trimmed V and J ends, which lost 0 bases and 4 bases, there was a span of 10 bases. This CDR3 has 15 residues. This chain's CDR3 is CASSLVGQVNEKLFF. CDR3 in DNA: TGCGCCAGCAGCTTGGTAGGCCAGGTTAATGAAAAACTGTTTTTT.

The chain couples TRBV6-5 to TRBJ2-2; 7 bases match TRBD1. The J segment lost 5 bases and the V segment lost 5 bases, leaving 8 bases of the junction unmatched. Germline lookup yields CDR1 MNHEY and CDR2 SVGAGI. This CDR3 has 15 residues. CDR3 nucleotides: TGTGCCAGCAGTCCTGGGACAGAGAGAACCGGGGAGCTGTTTTTT. Its translation is CASSPGTERTGELFF.

The rearrangement links TRBV10-3 to TRBJ1-1; 7 bases match TRBD1. CDR1 and CDR2 from the germline V gene are ENHRY and SYGVKD. CDR3 length: 12 residues. The V gene end was trimmed by 7 bases and the J gene end by 3 bases; junction bases not matched to a gene: 2. CDR3 protein: CAIKTGDTEAFF. The CDR3 DNA reads as TGTGCCATCAAAACAGGGGACACTGAAGCTTTCTTT.

This clone appeared a few times. The CDR3: CADYGYTF. As DNA, the CDR3 is TGTGCCGACTATGGCTACACCTTC. V gene TRBV6-5 combines with J gene TRBJ1-2, with unresolved D. Trimming shortened V by 11 bases and J by 3 bases, and 1 base separated the two germline ends. The CDR3 runs 8 residues. Germline lookup yields CDR1 MNHEY and CDR2 SVGAGI.

This clone has at least ten counts. The chain is built from TRBV23-1 and TRBJ2-7; 10 bases match TRBD1. TRBV23-1 is designated an ORF whose function remains uncertain. The CDR3 covers 16 residues. V was clipped by 2 bases and J by 0 bases; unmatched bases: 4. CDR3 sequence: CASSQKGQGISYEQYF. The CDR3 coding sequence is TGCGCCAGCAGTCAAAAGGGACAGGGGATCTCCTACGAGCAGTACTTC.

This chain connects TRBV7-2 to TRBJ2-3; TRBD2 agrees at 8 bases. Unmatched junction bases numbered 5, after V lost 3 bases and J lost 6 bases. Germline CDR1 SGHTA, CDR2 FQGNSA. This CDR3 region has 14 residues. The CDR3 reads CASSLAAGADTQYF. The CDR3 DNA reads TGTGCCAGCAGCTTGGCAGCGGGAGCGGATACGCAGTATTTT. Variable domain in full (rest from reference TRBV7-2 and TRBJ2-3): GAGVSQSPSNKVTEKGKDVELRCDPISGHTALYWYRQSLGQGLEFLIYFQGNSAPDKSGLPSDRFSAERTGGSVSTLTIQRTQQEDSAVYLCASSLAAGADTQYFGPGTRLTVL.

V and J are TRBV5-8 and TRBJ2-1, with D unclear. The CDR3 consists of 16 residues. CDR1 SGHTS and CDR2 YDEGEE come from the germline V gene. V was shortened by 1 base and J by 3 bases, with 14 bases between the two germline ends. Here the CDR3 DNA reads TGTGCCAGCAGCTTGTTTTCTACGTCCCTCTACAATGAGCAGTTCTTC. Translated: CASSLFSTSLYNEQFF.

This clone occurred a few times. The V gene is TRBV28, the J gene TRBJ2-2, with 14 bases matching TRBD2. Trimming removed 4 bases from V and 0 bases from J; junction bases left unmatched: 4. CDR3 length: 18 residues. CDR1 and CDR2 from the germline V gene are MDHEN and SYDVKM. The CDR3 nucleotides read TGTGCCAGCAGTTCCGGGACTAGCGGGGGATCGAACACCGGGGAGCTGTTTTTT. Residues: CASSSGTSGGSNTGELFF.